These 11 T cell receptor beta chains originate from one sample sequenced in a study of blood T cell repertoires in COVID-19. Clones were sequenced by immunoSEQ multiplex PCR, and TCRdb holds only the in-frame ones, with some missing. The table shows about 140,000 clones, with approximately 86% occurring only once. The material sequenced was peripheral blood. The receptor source for this set is a human donor in a cohort sampled during active COVID-19.

This sequence joins TRBV28 and TRBJ2-3; unclear D gene. CDR1 and CDR2 (germline): MDHEN, SYDVKM. There are 12 residues in the CDR3. V shed 8 bases and J shed 2 bases, with 8 bases lying between them. CDR3 bases: TGTGCCAGCGCGGAAAACACAGATACGCAGTATTTT. Its protein is CASAENTDTQYF.

On this clone: Mismatch with germline at one junction end may stem from a read error. This chain joins TRBV30 and TRBJ2-3; 11 nucleotides align to TRBD2. The CDR3 contains 16 residues. From germline, CDR1 is GTSNPN and CDR2 SVGIG (reference sequence). The CDR3 loop reads CAWNPPIAGGPYTQYF. CDR3 sequence (DNA): TGTGCATGGAATCCCCCAATAGCGGGGGGGCCATATACGCAGTATTTT.

The chain combines TRBV7-6 with TRBJ2-7; D is uncertain. The CDR3 covers 12 residues. V lost 2 bases and J 9 bases, leaving 11 bases between the germline ends. Germline values: CDR1 SGHVS, CDR2 FNYEAQ. DNA for the CDR3: TGTGCCAGCAGCTTATGGCGAGAGGCGCAGTACTTC. Its protein is CASSLWREAQYF.

The chain uses TRBV2 and TRBJ2-3; 8 bases line up with TRBD1. The CDR3 contains 16 residues. From germline, CDR1 is SNHLY and CDR2 FYNNEI. V shed 4 bases, J shed 0 bases, and the junction held 6 bases outside the gene matches. The CDR3 DNA reads as TGTGCCAGCAGTGCACAGGGGGGAACTAGCACAGATACGCAGTATTTT. This gives the protein CASSAQGGTSTDTQYF.

The chain couples TRBV5-1 to TRBJ1-2, with 7 bases fitting TRBD1. Germline V gene data show CDR1 as SGHRS and CDR2 as YFSETQ. This CDR3 spans 17 amino acids. Unmatched junction bases numbered 14, after V lost 4 bases and J lost 2 bases. The CDR3 loop reads CASSGGPGGRGNYGYTF. CDR3 bases: TGCGCCAGCAGCGGGGGCCCCGGGGGCAGGGGGAACTATGGCTACACCTTC.

The J gene is TRBJ2-7, the V gene TRBV27, with TRBD2 identical over 7 bases. The germline V gene encodes CDR1 MNHEY and CDR2 SMNVEV (reference sequence). V trimming: 3 bases; J trimming: 0 bases; junction bases outside the gene matches: 2. The CDR3 contains 14 residues. The CDR3 spells CASSFSSGSYEQYF. Here the CDR3 DNA reads TGTGCCAGCAGTTTTTCTAGCGGCTCCTACGAGCAGTACTTC.

The chain has TRBV20-1 and TRBJ2-7; tentatively, D is TRBD1 (6 bases). CDR1 DFQATT and CDR2 SNEGSKA come from the germline V gene (reference sequence). Trimming removed 3 bases at V and 4 bases at J, with 13 bases between. CDR3 length: 13 residues. CDR3 DNA sequence: TGCAGTGCTAGTATGCACAGGGCTTACGAGCAGTACTTC. It encodes CSASMHRAYEQYF.

V is TRBV12-3 or TRBV12-4 and J is TRBJ2-2, with D perhaps TRBD2 (6 bases). The V end lost 7 bases, the J end lost 8 bases, and 14 bases lay between the germline ends. There are 13 residues in the CDR3. Here the CDR3 DNA reads TGTGCCAGCACCGGGACTCCCCAGGGGGAGCTGTTTTTT. It yields the protein CASTGTPQGELFF.

The genes are TRBV3-1 (or the pseudogene TRBV3-2) and TRBJ2-7, with 8 bases that match TRBD2. Per germline, CDR1 LGHDT and CDR2 YNNKEL (reference sequence). Trimming took 5 bases from V and 0 from J; bases not matched to a gene: 9. The CDR3 has 16 residues. CDR3 sequence (DNA): TGTGCCAGCAGCTCAACGGGGGGGGGCAGCTCCTACGAGCAGTACTTC. This gives the protein CASSSTGGGSSYEQYF.

The chain recombines TRBV7-2 with TRBJ1-1, with 7 nucleotides matching TRBD1. This CDR3 is built from 13 residues. Losses at the gene ends were 5 bases for V and 1 base for J; bases not matched to a gene: 1. CDR1 is SGHTA, CDR2 FQGNSA, per germline. The CDR3 sequence is CASSHRGNTEAFF. The DNA of the CDR3 is TGTGCCAGCAGCCACAGGGGGAACACTGAAGCTTTCTTT.

The chain couples TRBV5-1 to TRBJ2-1; D uncertain. Germline CDR1 reads SGHRS; CDR2 reads YFSETQ. V was cut by 4 bases and J by 8 bases, with 7 bases left in between. This CDR3 contains 11 residues. The CDR3, as DNA: TGCGCCAGCAGCCTAGGCCATGAGCAGTTCTTC. Translating gives CASSLGHEQFF.